These T cell receptor beta chains were read from a single sample in a study of cytomegalovirus exposure and HLA in healthy donors. TCRdb's copy holds only in-frame clones and misses some; the assay was immunoSEQ multiplex PCR. This table holds some 160,000 clones. The source material was PBMCs. The receptor set was obtained from a man under 40 in good health and CMV-seronegative. CDR3s include the opening cysteine and the closing phenylalanine or tryptophan. The order of the fields is D gene, V gene, J gene, CDR3 DNA, CDR3 protein. D genes are given only for firm matches.

d_gene: TRBD1
v_gene: TRBV6-5
j_gene: TRBJ2-3
CDR3nt: TGTGCCAGCAGTTACTGGGGGACAGGTCCCGATACGCAGTATTTT
CDR3aa: CASSYWGTGPDTQYF

d_gene: TRBD2
v_gene: TRBV27
j_gene: TRBJ2-1
CDR3nt: TGTGCCAGCAGTCTAGCGGGATTCTCCTACAATGAGCAGTTCTTC
CDR3aa: CASSLAGFSYNEQFF

d_gene: TRBD1
v_gene: TRBV19
j_gene: TRBJ1-1
CDR3nt: TGTGCCGTCAGGGGGCTCGGGACTGAAGCTTTCTTT
CDR3aa: CAVRGLGTEAFF

d_gene: TRBD2
v_gene: TRBV9
j_gene: TRBJ2-7
CDR3nt: TGTGCCAGCAGCGTAGGGAGGGGTCTAGCGGGATACGAGCAGTACTTC
CDR3aa: CASSVGRGLAGYEQYF

d_gene: .
v_gene: TRBV28
j_gene: TRBJ1-5
CDR3nt: TGTGCCAGCAGGCCCGACGGCAGGGGCAATCAGCCCCAGCATTTT
CDR3aa: CASRPDGRGNQPQHF

d_gene: TRBD2
v_gene: TRBV2
j_gene: TRBJ2-1
CDR3nt: TGTGCCAGCAGTAACCTGAGGCGGCTAGCGGGAGACGGGAATGAGCAGTTCTTC
CDR3aa: CASSNLRRLAGDGNEQFF

d_gene: TRBD2
v_gene: TRBV4-3
j_gene: TRBJ2-1
CDR3nt: TGCGCCAGCAGCCCCTGGGGGATTTGGACTAGCGGGAGTACCTACAATGAGCAGTTCTTC
CDR3aa: CASSPWGIWTSGSTYNEQFF

d_gene: .
v_gene: TRBV19
j_gene: TRBJ2-3
CDR3nt: TGTGCCAGTAGTATAATGGGCCCAAGCACAGATACGCAGTATTTT
CDR3aa: CASSIMGPSTDTQYF

d_gene: .
v_gene: TRBV4-1
j_gene: TRBJ2-3
CDR3nt: TGCGCCAGCAGCGCCGTCCGGGTCGGAGATACGCAGTATTTT
CDR3aa: CASSAVRVGDTQYF

d_gene: .
v_gene: TRBV6-1
j_gene: TRBJ1-5
CDR3nt: TGTGCCAGCATAGAACAGCAAAATCAGCCCCAGCATTTT
CDR3aa: CASIEQQNQPQHF

d_gene: .
v_gene: TRBV5-1
j_gene: TRBJ2-3
CDR3nt: TGCGCCAGCAGAGGTCAGACTAGCACAGATACGCAGTATTTT
CDR3aa: CASRGQTSTDTQYF

d_gene: .
v_gene: TRBV9
j_gene: TRBJ1-3
CDR3nt: TGTGCCAGCAGCGTAGGGGGCAGCTCTGGAAACACCATATATTTT
CDR3aa: CASSVGGSSGNTIYF

d_gene: .
v_gene: TRBV7-2
j_gene: TRBJ1-1
CDR3nt: TGTGCCAGCAGCTTAGTAGCAGGGAGGGCTTTCTTT
CDR3aa: CASSLVAGRAFF

d_gene: .
v_gene: TRBV18
j_gene: TRBJ1-1
CDR3nt: TGTGCCAGCTCACCATCGGGTTCCGGCGGTGAAGCTTTCTTT
CDR3aa: CASSPSGSGGEAFF

d_gene: .
v_gene: TRBV9
j_gene: TRBJ1-1
CDR3nt: TGTGCCAGCAGCGTAGTTATTGTCACTGAAGCTTTCTTT
CDR3aa: CASSVVIVTEAFF

d_gene: TRBD1
v_gene: TRBV28
j_gene: TRBJ1-2
CDR3nt: TGTGCCAGCAGTGGGACAGGACCAGGTACTCAACTTTATGGCTACACCTTC
CDR3aa: CASSGTGPGTQLYGYTF

d_gene: .
v_gene: TRBV29-1
j_gene: TRBJ1-1
CDR3nt: TGCAGCGTTGTTAGGTACTCAGGGGACACTGAAGCTTTCTTT
CDR3aa: CSVVRYSGDTEAFF

d_gene: TRBD2
v_gene: TRBV4-1
j_gene: TRBJ2-2
CDR3nt: TGCGCCAGCAGCCAAATCGGACTAGCTATTATCGCGGGCTCCGGGGAGCTGTTTTTT
CDR3aa: CASSQIGLAIIAGSGELFF

d_gene: .
v_gene: TRBV13
j_gene: TRBJ2-5
CDR3nt: TGTGCCAGCAGCTTACCTAGACAGTGGGAGACCCAGTACTTC
CDR3aa: CASSLPRQWETQYF

d_gene: TRBD2
v_gene: TRBV27
j_gene: TRBJ2-7
CDR3nt: TGTGCCAGCAGTCCACCGCGGGGTAGCGGGAGGGTAGACGAGCAGTACTTC
CDR3aa: CASSPPRGSGRVDEQYF

d_gene: .
v_gene: TRBV27
j_gene: TRBJ2-1
CDR3nt: TGTGCCAGCAGTTTATCGGGGAGCTCCTACAATGAGCAGTTCTTC
CDR3aa: CASSLSGSSYNEQFF

d_gene: .
v_gene: TRBV11-2
j_gene: TRBJ1-1
CDR3nt: TGTGCCAGCAGCTTAGATCCGGGGAACACTGAAGCTTTCTTT
CDR3aa: CASSLDPGNTEAFF